This entry features one T cell receptor (beta chain) sequence. Its antigen is unidentified. The CDR3 is 15 amino acids. Germline V gene lookup returns CDR1 SGHTA and CDR2 FQGNSA. The V gene lost 5 bases and the J gene lost 1 base, with 14 bases spanning the gap. This sample is part of a study of T cell responses to AZD1222 COVID-19 vaccine. The study, taken as a whole, reports: Once two AZD1222 doses were given, Spike-specific TCR breadth and depth went up.

Only in-frame clones appear in the TCRdb table, and some are missing; sequencing was by immunoSEQ multiplex PCR. The sample consists of more than 110,000 clones, about 91% of them appearing once. The receptor was derived from an adult in good health. V and J are TRBV7-2 and TRBJ1-2, with D possibly TRBD1 on 6 matching bases. Sequences were derived from peripheral blood, sampled on day 0 of AZD1222 vaccination. The CDR3 sequence: CASSPRAGDNYGYTF. CDR3 nucleotides: TGTGCCAGCAGCCCCCGAGCAGGGGATAACTATGGCTACACCTTC.